These 14 T cell receptor beta chains were all obtained from the same sample, sequenced in a study of T-cell memory formation after mild COVID-19. TCRdb passed the 5' RACE reads through MiXCR, listing each CDR3 protein once. The sample shows about 140,000 distinct CDR3 sequences, about 14% of them seen only once. Sequencing was done on a sample of PBMCs or a T cell subset sorted from them (not recorded which). The origin of the receptors is an adult woman who had mild COVID-19 (a few samples of this study predate the infection). Cell type and time point are not known.

This clonotype was counted only a few times. The chain has TRBV20-1 and TRBJ2-2; D may be TRBD1 (5 bases). This CDR3 has 14 amino acids. The germline V gene encodes CDR1 DFQATT and CDR2 SNEGSKA (reference sequence). The V end lost 4 bases, the J end lost 1 base, and 10 bases lay between the germline ends. This CDR3 reads CSAIPRENTGELFF. CDR3 bases: TGCAGTGCTATACCCAGGGAGAACACCGGGGAGCTGTTTTTT.

The chain joins TRBV9 to TRBJ2-7; TRBD1 might be the D (5 bases). There are 15 residues in the CDR3. Germline loops: CDR1 SGDLS, CDR2 YYNGEE. Trimming cost V 4 bases and J 2 bases, with 16 bases left between them. The CDR3 DNA follows: TGTGCCAGCAGCCCCCGTGGGGCAACGCCCTACGAGCAGTACTTC. Its protein is CASSPRGATPYEQYF. The whole variable domain, filled in from reference TRBV9 and TRBJ2-7, reads DSGVTQTPKHLITATGQRVTLRCSPRSGDLSVYWYQQSLDQGLQFLIQYYNGEERAKGNILERFSAQQFPDLHSELNLSSLELGDSALYFCASSPRGATPYEQYFGPGTRLTVT.

CDR3 sequence: CASRAPSGETQYF. DNA for the CDR3: TGTGCCAGCAGAGCTCCTAGCGGGGAGACCCAGTACTTC. V usage is TRBV12-3 or TRBV12-4 and J usage is TRBJ2-1; 8 bases are a match to TRBD2. Gene TRBJ2-5 matches the end of the DNA better, so the J call may be wrong. The CDR3 extends over 13 amino acids.

Many counts were recorded for this clonotype. The chain uses TRBV15 and TRBJ2-2; a possible D gene is TRBD1 (5 bases). Germline assignment: CDR1 LNHNV and CDR2 YYDKDF (reference sequence). The CDR3 is 15 amino acids. V lost 5 bases and J 1 base, leaving 11 bases between the germline ends. The CDR3 reads CATSWITGNTGELFF. As DNA, the CDR3 is TGTGCCACCAGCTGGATAACAGGGAACACCGGGGAGCTGTTTTTT. The whole variable domain, filled in from reference TRBV15 and TRBJ2-2, reads DAMVIQNPRYQVTQFGKPVTLSCSQTLNHNVMYWYQQKSSQAPKLLFHYYDKDFNNEADTPDNFQSRRPNTSFCFLDIRSPGLGDTAMYLCATSWITGNTGELFFGEGSRLTVL.

The chain has TRBV6-5 and TRBJ2-3; a weak D match, TRBD1 (6 bases). The ends were cut back, 2 bases at V and 5 bases at J, with 14 bases in the middle. Germline CDR1 reads MNHEY; CDR2 reads SVGAGI. The CDR3 runs 15 residues. Here the CDR3 DNA reads TGTGCCAGCAGTTACGCAACCGGGACACAAGATACGCAGTATTTT. Amino acids: CASSYATGTQDTQYF.

The V and J genes are TRBV24-1 and TRBJ2-1; TRBD2 agrees at 8 bases. This CDR3 is 17 amino acids long. CDR1 is KGHDR and CDR2 is SFDVKD in the germline V gene. V trimming: 0 bases; J trimming: 8 bases; junction bases outside the gene matches: 11. The CDR3, as DNA: TGTGCCACCAGTGATTTGCCTAGCGGGCGCGACGTGGATGAGCAGTTCTTC. It is translated as CATSDLPSGRDVDEQFF.

The V and J genes are TRBV30 and TRBJ2-3; D gene uncertain. The CDR3 extends over 14 amino acids. V lost 1 base and J lost 1, with 9 bases in between. Looked up from germline, CDR1 is GTSNPN and CDR2 is SVGIG (reference sequence). The CDR3 nucleotides are TGTGCCTGGAGTGGCGTGGTTGGCACAGATACGCAGTATTTT. Translation: CAWSGVVGTDTQYF.

This clonotype was observed a few times. The chain links TRBV9 to TRBJ2-5; maybe TRBD1 (7 bases). Trimming stripped 4 bases from V and 0 bases from J, with 16 bases between. This CDR3 has 16 amino acids. The germline V gene has CDR1 SGDLS and CDR2 YYNGEE. CDR3 bases: TGTGCCAGCAGCATCAGAGGAGGGGGCTACCAAGAGACCCAGTACTTC. Protein: CASSIRGGGYQETQYF.

The genes are TRBV7-2 and TRBJ2-7; D may be TRBD1 or TRBD2 (6 bases each). The V end was cut by 1 base, the J end by 1 base, with 17 bases between. CDR3 length: 17 amino acids. Germline V gene sequence: CDR1 SGHTA, CDR2 FQGNSA. The CDR3 DNA reads TGTGCCAGCAGCTTAGGGGTTTGGGGGGCAGAATCCTACGAGCAGTACTTC. Translation gives CASSLGVWGAESYEQYF.

The chain links TRBV11-2 to TRBJ1-4, with D uncertain. Trimming left V 0 bases short and J 0 bases short, with 14 bases between. Germline-derived CDR1 and CDR2 are SGHAT and FQNNGV. The CDR3 has 18 amino acids. The DNA for the CDR3 is TGTGCCAGCAGCTTAGAAGGGAGGGCGAGGTCAACTAATGAAAAACTGTTTTTT. Encoded protein: CASSLEGRARSTNEKLFF.

The chain is built from TRBV3-1 and TRBJ2-1, with 8 bases identical to TRBD1. Losses at the gene ends were 2 bases for V and 4 bases for J; bases not matched to a gene: 7. The CDR3 runs 16 residues. Germline V gene data show CDR1 as LGHDT and CDR2 as YNNKEL (reference sequence). The CDR3 here is CASSQRGQGTYNEQFF. Here the CDR3 DNA reads TGTGCCAGCAGCCAACGAGGACAGGGTACTTACAATGAGCAGTTCTTC.

This clonotype was counted a few times. In nucleotides, the CDR3 is TGTGCCACCAGCCAGGGAACCTATGAGCAGTTCTTC. It specifies CATSQGTYEQFF. The chain carries TRBV24-1 and TRBJ2-1; D is possibly TRBD1 (5 bases). CDR1 is KGHDR, CDR2 SFDVKD, per germline. The CDR3 contains 12 residues. V gave up 7 bases and J gave up 8 bases, with 11 bases separating them.

In this sample, this clonotype turned up many times. The chain links TRBV9 to TRBJ2-7; TRBD2 matches at 10 bases. V trimming: 0 bases; J trimming: 5 bases; junction bases outside the gene matches: 5. Per the germline V gene, CDR1 is SGDLS and CDR2 is YYNGEE. This CDR3 spans 15 amino acids. The CDR3 DNA reads as TGTGCCAGCAGCGTAGAAACTAGCGGGGTGGACGAGCAGTACTTC. This codes for CASSVETSGVDEQYF.

This clonotype was seen more than once but under ten times. This rearrangement joins TRBV6-1 to TRBJ1-1; D call uncertain. Trimming took 5 bases from V and 4 from J, leaving 14 bases between them. The CDR3 length is 14 residues. Germline CDR1 and CDR2: MNHNS and SASEGT. In DNA form, the CDR3 reads TGTGCCAGCAGTAGAGCGAGGGTGGGCACTGAAGCTTTCTTT. Its translation: CASSRARVGTEAFF.